The TCR beta chain under discussion was sequenced for a study of blood T cell repertoires in COVID-19. Study-level information: Nucleic acid was either cDNA or gDNA, and it came from T cells, B-cell-depleted T cells, or PBMCs.

Those enrolled, adults aged about 18 to 89 years, came from roughly 23 US areas. The study counted Cohort 3 donors as recovered given two negative PCRs, clearance, or symptom resolution. Original analysis: Estimated nucleated cell counts came from reference gene primer amplification. The data were produced by immunoSEQ multiplex PCR, yet TCRdb's version contains in-frame clones alone and is incomplete. V, J and clone size were drawn from that table, and D and trimming were deduced from the DNA. The sample has about 440,000 clones, 90% seen once. The sequence derives from a man aged 18 to 30 who had recovered from COVID-19. The material sequenced was PBMCs or T cells enriched from blood (not recorded which).

Here the CDR3 reads CASSLTRVTGANYGYTF. For the CDR3, the DNA is TGTGCCAGCAGTCTCACCCGGGTGACAGGGGCTAACTATGGCTACACCTTC. The chain uses TRBV27 and TRBJ1-2; 8 bases are shared with TRBD1. V shed 5 bases and J 0 bases; nucleotides not matched to a gene: 11. This CDR3 is 17 amino acids long. CDR1 and CDR2 from the germline V gene are MNHEY and SMNVEV (reference sequence).